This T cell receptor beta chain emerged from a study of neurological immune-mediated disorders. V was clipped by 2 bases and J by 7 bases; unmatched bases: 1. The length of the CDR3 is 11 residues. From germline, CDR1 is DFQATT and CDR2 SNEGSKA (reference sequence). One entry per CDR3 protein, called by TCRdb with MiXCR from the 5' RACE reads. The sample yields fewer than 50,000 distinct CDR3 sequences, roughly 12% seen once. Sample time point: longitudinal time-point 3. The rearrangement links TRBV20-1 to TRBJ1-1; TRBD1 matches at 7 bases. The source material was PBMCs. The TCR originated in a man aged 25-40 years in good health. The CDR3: CSARRDSEAFF. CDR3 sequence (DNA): TGCAGTGCTAGAAGGGACAGTGAAGCTTTCTTT.